Listed below are T cell receptor beta chains from one sample, sequenced in a study of human thymus T cells. The method was immunoSEQ multiplex PCR; TCRdb's version includes in-frame clones alone and lacks a portion of them. The sample shows tens of thousands of clones, around 95% of them seen only once. Sequenced input: blood. The source of these receptors is a girl in the first two years of life with a congenital heart defect but otherwise immunologically healthy. CDR3s include the opening cysteine and the closing phenylalanine or tryptophan. D genes are given only for firm matches. Not all rows give a size; the values are once, few, many and, for expanded clones, a class.

>.|.|TRBJ1-2|TRBV2
TGTGCCAGCAGTTCCCCCAATTCCCCTTTCTATGGCTACACCTTC
CASSSPNSPFYGYTF
>once|.|TRBJ2-2|TRBV5-1
TGCGCCAGCAGCCCCAGAGGGAAAGGCACCGGGGAGCTGTTTTTT
CASSPRGKGTGELFF
>.|.|TRBJ1-5|TRBV19
TGTGCCAGTAAACCTTCGGCTCGGGGTAATCAGCCCCAGCATTTT
CASKPSARGNQPQHF
>.|TRBD2|TRBJ2-3|TRBV10-1
TGCGCCAGCAGTGGAGGGCTAGCGGGCACAGATACGCAGTATTTT
CASSGGLAGTDTQYF
>once|.|TRBJ1-3|TRBV18
TGTGCCAGCTCACCGAGGGGTTGGGACACCATATATTTT
CASSPRGWDTIYF
>.|TRBD2|TRBJ2-1|TRBV28
TGTGCCAGCAGTATAACTTGGGGGGGGAATGAGCAGTTCTTC
CASSITWGGNEQFF
>.|.|TRBJ1-1|TRBV19
TGTGCCAGTAGTATATGGGTTATGAACACTGAAGCTTTCTTT
CASSIWVMNTEAFF
>.|TRBD1|TRBJ2-7|TRBV9
TGTGCCAGCAGTGAGGGGGGGACAGGGATCGACGAGCAGTACTTC
CASSEGGTGIDEQYF
>.|.|TRBJ1-1|TRBV10-3
TGTGCCATCAGTGACTTAGGGCCACATGAAGCTTTCTTT
CAISDLGPHEAFF
>.|.|TRBJ1-4|TRBV4-1
TGCGCCAGCAGCCCCCCAGGGGTGAAGAATGAAAAACTGTTTTTT
CASSPPGVKNEKLFF
>.|.|TRBJ2-3|TRBV4-3
TGCGCCAGCAGCCAAGATAGTGGGGGGAAAGCAGATACGCAGTATTTT
CASSQDSGGKADTQYF
>few|TRBD1|TRBJ2-7|TRBV7-8
TGTGCCAGCAGCCCCCGGGACAGTTACTACGAGCAGTACTTC
CASSPRDSYYEQYF
>once|.|TRBJ2-7|TRBV28
TGTGCCACCCGATGGGGGGACCTTAGGTGGGAGCAGTACTTC
CATRWGDLRWEQYF
>.|.|TRBJ2-5|TRBV30
TGTGCCTGGGCCGAGGGGGTATACCAAGAGACCCAGTACTTC
CAWAEGVYQETQYF
>once|TRBD1|TRBJ1-4|TRBV29-1
TGCAGCGTCGGCCAGGGGGCGCTTGAAAAACTGTTTTTT
CSVGQGALEKLFF
>.|TRBD1|TRBJ2-3|TRBV10-1
TGCGCCAGCAGCCCTGGGACAGGGGTCCCTTATACGCAGTATTTT
CASSPGTGVPYTQYF
>.|.|TRBJ1-2|TRBV9
TGTGCCAGCAGCGTAGGTCCGGGAAACTATGGCTACACCTTC
CASSVGPGNYGYTF
>.|.|TRBJ2-7|TRBV21-1
TGTGCCAGCAGCAAAGCGGGACACCCCGCCTACGAGCAGTACTTC
CASSKAGHPAYEQYF
>.|TRBD1|TRBJ1-2|TRBV5-5
TGTGCCAGCAGCCGGGACAGGGGGCGGGAAGGCTACACCTTC
CASSRDRGREGYTF
>.|.|TRBJ1-2|TRBV6-6
TGTGCCAGCAGTTACGGGGGGGCAAAGAGCTACACCTTC
CASSYGGAKSYTF
>.|TRBD1|TRBJ1-4|TRBV2
TGTGCCAGCAGTGAGACAGGGGATTACGAAAAACTGTTTTTT
CASSETGDYEKLFF
>.|.|TRBJ1-3|TRBV6-1
TGTGCCAGCAGTGCGAAGGGGGAGGGAAACACCATATATTTT
CASSAKGEGNTIYF
>.|.|TRBJ2-1|TRBV9
TGTGCCAGCAGCGTAGAACGCGGGACCTACAATGAGCAGTTCTTC
CASSVERGTYNEQFF
>.|TRBD1|TRBJ2-7|TRBV28
TGTGCCAGCAGTTTTTCACACCCGGGACAGGGGGCCTACGAGCAGTACTTC
CASSFSHPGQGAYEQYF
>.|TRBD1|TRBJ1-2|TRBV15
TGTGCCACCAGCAGAGAACCGGGACAGGGAAACTATGGCTACACCTTC
CATSREPGQGNYGYTF
>.|.|TRBJ2-5|TRBV6-5
TGTGCCAGCAGTTACTCAGTACAGCCCGAAGAGACCCAGTACTTC
CASSYSVQPEETQYF
>.|.|TRBJ2-7|TRBV25-1
TGTGCCAGCATGAAGGCAGCCTCCTACGAGCAGTGCTTC
CASMKAASYEQCF
>.|.|TRBJ1-1|TRBV18
TGTGCCAGCTCACCCTCGGGACACCTTGAAGCTTTCTTT
CASSPSGHLEAFF
>few|.|TRBJ1-1|TRBV19
TGTGCCAGTAGTATAGGACAGACAATGGGCACTGAAGCTTTCTTT
CASSIGQTMGTEAFF
>.|TRBD1|TRBJ2-1|TRBV7-2
TGTGCCAGCAGCTTGCCCCTCACAGGGGGCCACAATGAGCAGTTCTTC
CASSLPLTGGHNEQFF
>.|.|TRBJ2-5|TRBV29-1
TGCAGCGTTGAACAGGGACAAGAGACCCAGTACTTC
CSVEQGQETQYF
>.|TRBD2|TRBJ2-3|TRBV5-1
TGCGCCAGCACATTTCGCGCGGGAGGATTGGCAGATACGCAGTATTTT
CASTFRAGGLADTQYF
>.|.|TRBJ2-2|TRBV18
TGTGCCAGCTCGCCAAGAAGTAACACCGGGGAGCTGTTTTTT
CASSPRSNTGELFF
>.|TRBD2|TRBJ2-1|TRBV5-1
TGCGCCAGCAGCTCCCGCGCTAGCGGAAACAATGAGCAGTTCTTC
CASSSRASGNNEQFF
>.|TRBD1|TRBJ2-3|TRBV11-2
TGTGCCAGCAGCTTGAGGGGACAGGGGGCGGGAGATACGCAGTATTTT
CASSLRGQGAGDTQYF
>.|.|TRBJ1-2|TRBV4-1
TGCGCCAGCAGCCAAGCCCAGGGGTATGGCTACACCTTC
CASSQAQGYGYTF
>.|.|TRBJ2-7|TRBV5-1
TGCGCCAGCAGCTTACTGTCAGGGAAAACCTACGAGCAGTACTTC
CASSLLSGKTYEQYF